This T cell receptor beta chain was captured by sequencing in a study of shared clonotypes between healthy human individuals. Comment on this clone: It is unclear where the CDR3 begins or ends on the DNA, so no DNA is shown, and the CDR3 is as TCRdb lists it.

Clones were sequenced by immunoSEQ multiplex PCR, and TCRdb holds only the in-frame ones, with some missing. The data show fewer than 3 million clones, about 90% seen once. Termini included, the CDR3 measures 16 amino acids. The sample comprised naive CD4+ T cells from PBMCs. Subset: CD45RA+ positively selected. The chain has TRBV12-2 and TRBJ1-5; no check of the table's D call, TRBD1, against the DNA was made. TRBV12-2 is assigned pseudogene status. This TCR was recovered from a man younger than 35 in good health. Some clones in this sample may be carry-over from other donors' samples. The CDR3 sequence: CASRFGQGSCNQPQHF.